Below, 18 T cell receptor beta chains from the same sample are listed, as sequenced in a study of cytomegalovirus exposure and HLA in healthy donors. The PCR made use of 60 Vbeta and 13 Jbeta primers. Libraries were prepared by immunoSEQ multiplex PCR; TCRdb keeps only in-frame clonotypes and omits some of them. The table lists a few hundred thousand clones, about 80% of them singletons. The sample comprised PBMCs. Every receptor here comes from a woman aged 55-75 years in good health and CMV-seropositive.

The genes are TRBV5-5 and TRBJ2-7; 7 bases match TRBD1. Germline CDR1 is SGHKS and CDR2 is YYEKEE (reference sequence). The CDR3 sequence is 14 residues long. V shed 4 bases and J 0 bases; nucleotides not matched to a gene: 4. CDR3 nucleotide sequence: TGTGCCAGCAGCATGGGACAGAGCTCCTACGAGCAGTACTTC. This sequence encodes CASSMGQSSYEQYF. Based on the CDR3 plus reference TRBV5-5 and TRBJ2-7, the full variable domain is DAGVTQSPTHLIKTRGQQVTLRCSPISGHKSVSWYQQVLGQGPQFIFQYYEKEERGRGNFPDRFSARQFPNYSSELNVNALLLGDSALYLCASSMGQSSYEQYFGPGTRLTVT.

The gene calls are TRBV6-6 and TRBJ1-1; D uncertain. Trimming pared 11 bases from V and 2 bases from J, leaving 18 bases between. The CDR3 has 14 amino acids. Per the germline V gene, CDR1 is MNHNY and CDR2 is SVGAGI (reference sequence). CDR3 amino acids: CAVEGAESNTEAFF. The CDR3 coding sequence is TGTGCCGTGGAGGGTGCAGAATCAAACACTGAAGCTTTCTTT.

The V gene is TRBV10-1, the J gene TRBJ1-2; tentative D call: TRBD1 (5 bases). The germline gives CDR1 WNHNN, CDR2 SYGVQD (reference sequence). The CDR3 consists of 13 residues. Trimming left V 3 bases short and J 6 bases short, with 11 bases between. For the CDR3, the DNA is TGCGCCAGCAGTGACGGCAGGGAGGATGGCTACACCTTC. Translating gives CASSDGREDGYTF.

CDR3 in DNA: TGTGCCAGCAGTGAACACAGGGGGGGTGCGAGCTACACCTTC. It yields the protein CASSEHRGGASYTF. The gene calls are TRBV6-1 and TRBJ1-2; 8 bases fit TRBD1. Germline trimming cut 2 bases from V and 9 bases from J; bases unmatched to any gene: 8. The germline CDR1 and CDR2 sequences are MNHNS and SASEGT. The CDR3 spans 14 residues.

V is TRBV11-2 and J is TRBJ1-1, with 8 bases that match TRBD1. J gave up 2 bases and V 4 bases, and 6 bases lay outside the gene matches. The CDR3 spans 15 residues. The V gene's germline CDR1 is SGHAT and CDR2 FQNNGV. The CDR3, as DNA: TGTGCCAGCAGCTCCCCCGGACAGGGCAACACTGAAGCTTTCTTT. Protein product: CASSSPGQGNTEAFF.

The gene calls are TRBV21-1 and TRBJ2-5; TRBD2 is the table's D call and was not checked against the DNA. TRBV21-1 is a listed pseudogene. The CDR3 sequence is 15 residues long. This chain's CDR3 is CASRMASGGDETQYF. The CDR3, as DNA: TGTGCCAGCAGGATGGCTAGCGGGGGGGATGAGACCCAGTACTTC.

The chain uses TRBV27 and TRBJ1-5; D might be TRBD1 (5 bases). The length of the CDR3 is 17 residues. Germline lookup yields CDR1 MNHEY and CDR2 SMNVEV (reference sequence). Trimming removed 5 bases at V and 0 bases at J, with 17 bases between. Here the CDR3 reads CASSTLGGGFSNQPQHF. Here the CDR3 DNA reads TGTGCCAGCAGTACCCTGGGGGGGGGATTTAGCAATCAGCCCCAGCATTTT.

The chain recombines TRBV7-4 with TRBJ1-5; no definite D call. Germline CDR1 and CDR2: SGHVT and SQSDAQ. There are 12 residues in the CDR3. The CDR3 region has the DNA TGTGACGACACCCGGGGAAATCAGCCCCAGCATTTT. It is translated as CDDTRGNQPQHF.

The chain has TRBV19 and TRBJ2-5; D might be TRBD2 (7 bases). Germline lookup yields CDR1 LNHDA and CDR2 SQIVND (reference sequence). This CDR3 has 16 amino acids. The V end was cut by 6 bases, the J end by 0 bases, with 17 bases between. CDR3 bases: TGTGCCAGTAGGAAGGGGGGGAGTTCGTACCAAGAGACCCAGTACTTC. It translates to CASRKGGSSYQETQYF.

V usage is TRBV6-4 and J usage is TRBJ1-2; TRBD1 is a possible D gene (6 bases). The ends were cut back, 5 bases at V and 4 bases at J, with 11 bases in the middle. The CDR3 is 13 residues long. In germline, CDR1 is MRHNA, CDR2 SNTAGT. The CDR3, as DNA: TGTGCCAGCAGTCCTACAGGGTTCTATGGCTACACCTTC. It specifies CASSPTGFYGYTF.

The chain recombines TRBV9 with TRBJ1-2; 7 positions agree with TRBD1. The germline V gene encodes CDR1 SGDLS and CDR2 YYNGEE. V was clipped by 4 bases and J by 10 bases; unmatched bases: 4. There are 11 residues in the CDR3. The CDR3 DNA sequence: TGTGCCAGCAGCCGGACAGGCGCCTACACCTTC. Protein: CASSRTGAYTF.

V usage is TRBV5-1 and J usage is TRBJ2-1; 9 bases match TRBD1. This CDR3 region has 16 residues. Germline V lookup: CDR1 SGHRS, CDR2 YFSETQ. Trimming at V came to 4 bases and at J to 6 bases, leaving 11 bases not matched to a gene. The CDR3 loop reads CASSRTGQGFSNEQFF. The CDR3 DNA sequence: TGCGCCAGCAGCAGGACGGGACAGGGATTCAGCAATGAGCAGTTCTTC.

The chain joins TRBV5-5 to TRBJ1-2; D perhaps matches TRBD1 (5 bases). Trimming pared 0 bases from V and 4 bases from J, leaving 13 bases between. The CDR3 sequence is 15 residues long. From germline, CDR1 is SGHKS and CDR2 YYEKEE (reference sequence). DNA for the CDR3: TGTGCCAGCAGCTTGGTCGCGGGGCAGGCCTATGGCTACACCTTC. It translates to CASSLVAGQAYGYTF.

V is TRBV7-6 and J is TRBJ1-2; TRBD1 agrees at 8 bases. Per germline, CDR1 SGHVS and CDR2 FNYEAQ. CDR3 length: 15 amino acids. The ends lost 5 bases at V and 1 base at J; junction bases unmatched: 6. The CDR3 DNA is TGTGCCAGCAGCCGCCGACAGGGGCATAACTATGGCTACACCTTC. As protein: CASSRRQGHNYGYTF.

The genes are TRBV5-6 and TRBJ2-5, with D maybe TRBD2 (5 bases). The V and J ends lost 3 bases and 5 bases respectively, with 14 bases between them. Germline CDR1 is SGHDT and CDR2 is YYEEEE. The CDR3 sequence is 14 residues long. CDR3 residues: CASSSISPGETQYF. The CDR3 DNA reads TGTGCCAGCAGCTCCATTTCCCCGGGGGAGACCCAGTACTTC.

The chain joins TRBV28 to TRBJ1-6, with D uncertain. Germline V gene sequence: CDR1 MDHEN, CDR2 SYDVKM. The length of the CDR3 is 14 residues. V lost 4 bases and J 8 bases, leaving 12 bases between the germline ends. CDR3 DNA sequence: TGTGCCAGCAGTTCCGGGTCTATTGATTCACCCCTCCACTTT. It yields the protein CASSSGSIDSPLHF.

This chain joins TRBV6-6 and TRBJ2-7; 10 bases match TRBD1. Losses at the gene ends were 2 bases for V and 2 bases for J; bases not matched to a gene: 3. CDR1 is MNHNY, CDR2 SVGAGI, per germline (reference sequence). CDR3 size: 15 residues. As DNA, the CDR3 is TGTGCCAGCAGTTACGACGACAGGGGGCCCTACGAGCAGTACTTC. It codes for CASSYDDRGPYEQYF.

Note on this clone: Mismatch with germline at one junction end may stem from a read error. The chain employs TRBV30 and TRBJ1-1; D is possibly TRBD1 (6 bases). The CDR3 extends over 14 amino acids. In germline, CDR1 is GTSNPN, CDR2 SVGIG (reference sequence). CDR3 sequence (DNA): TGTGCCTGGAGCCGGACAGTTGGGAACGCTGAAGCTTTCTTT. It yields the protein CAWSRTVGNAEAFF.